The sequence of this TCR beta chain was determined in a study of control samples from healthy donors and cancer patients. Clones were read by immunoSEQ multiplex PCR, and TCRdb kept only the in-frame ones, dropping some. The sample has approximately 84,000 clones, roughly four fifths seen once. CDR1 is MNHNS, CDR2 SASEGT, per germline. The CDR3 totals 16 residues. The ends lost 4 bases at V and 1 base at J; junction bases unmatched: 6. The V and J genes are TRBV6-1 and TRBJ2-3, with TRBD1 identical over 9 bases. The origin of this receptor is a woman aged 55-70 years in good health. Specimen: blood. The CDR3 reads CASSAFTGGGTDTQYF. The CDR3 DNA reads as TGTGCCAGCAGTGCGTTCACAGGGGGCGGCACAGATACGCAGTATTTT.